The 23 T cell receptor beta chains reported below all come from one sample, sequenced in a study of multiple sclerosis patients with progressive multifocal leukoencephalopathy. Method: immunoSEQ multiplex PCR; TCRdb's copy keeps in-frame clones and lacks some. Seen here are under 30,000 clones, roughly 89% observed once, and the top ten hold approximately 1.4%. Time point defined: approximately 12 months of natalizumab therapy. This material consisted of PBMCs, taken from a patient treated with natalizumab. The receptors originated from a human donor with multiple sclerosis.

The chain is built from TRBV11-1 and TRBJ2-1; unclear D gene. Trimming took off 6 bases at V and 3 bases at J, with 6 bases between the two ends. The V gene's germline CDR1 is SGHAT and CDR2 FQDESV (reference sequence). The CDR3 spans 12 residues. The CDR3 DNA reads TGTGCCAGCAGTTGGGGCTACAATGAGCAGTTCTTC. As protein: CASSWGYNEQFF. Combining the CDR3 with reference TRBV11-1 and TRBJ2-1 gives the whole variable domain EAEVAQSPRYKITEKSQAVAFWCDPISGHATLYWYRQILGQGPELLVQFQDESVVDDSQLPKDRFSAERLKGVDSTLKIQPAELGDSAMYLCASSWGYNEQFFGPGTRLTVL.

This chain links TRBV5-1 with TRBJ1-1, with TRBD1 identical over 7 bases. CDR1 is SGHRS and CDR2 is YFSETQ in the germline V gene. V lost 5 bases and J lost 1; bases outside the gene matches: 2. The CDR3 has 13 amino acids. DNA for the CDR3: TGCGCCAGCAGGGACAGGCAGAACACTGAAGCTTTCTTT. Translating gives CASRDRQNTEAFF.

The chain combines TRBV5-4 with TRBJ2-3; TRBD2 might be the D (5 bases). V was cut by 5 bases and J by 1 base, with 29 bases left in between. CDR3 length equals 20 residues. Germline CDR1 reads SGHNT; CDR2 reads YYREEE (reference sequence). The CDR3 DNA sequence: TGTGCCAGCAGTACTCCCCATGGCCCGGCTCGGAGTAGCGGCACAGATACGCAGTATTTT. Its protein is CASSTPHGPARSSGTDTQYF. The variable domain in full, completed from reference TRBV5-4 and TRBJ2-3, reads ETGVTQSPTHLIKTRGQQVTLRCSSQSGHNTVSWYQQALGQGPQFIFQYYREEENGRGNFPPRFSGLQFPNYSSELNVNALELDDSALYLCASSTPHGPARSSGTDTQYFGPGTRLTVL.

The chain employs TRBV5-5 and TRBJ1-4; TRBD1 might be the D (5 bases). V lost 3 bases and J 1 base, leaving 16 bases between the germline ends. The CDR3 has 17 residues. CDR1 and CDR2 from the germline V gene are SGHKS and YYEKEE (reference sequence). The CDR3: CASSWGGSLLTNEKLFF. The CDR3 bases are TGTGCCAGCAGCTGGGGGGGAAGTCTGCTAACTAATGAAAAACTGTTTTTT. Filled out from reference TRBV5-5 and TRBJ1-4, the complete variable domain reads DAGVTQSPTHLIKTRGQQVTLRCSPISGHKSVSWYQQVLGQGPQFIFQYYEKEERGRGNFPDRFSARQFPNYSSELNVNALLLGDSALYLCASSWGGSLLTNEKLFFGSGTQLSVL.

The chain combines TRBV4-1 with TRBJ1-1; perhaps TRBD1 as D (6 bases). The germline CDR1 and CDR2 sequences are MGHRA and YSYEKL. The CDR3 has 14 amino acids. The V end lost 4 bases, the J end lost 7 bases, and 16 bases lay between the germline ends. DNA of the CDR3: TGCGCCAGCAGCCCCTACGCAGGGGATAATGAAGCTTTCTTT. It yields the protein CASSPYAGDNEAFF.

The chain joins TRBV10-3 to TRBJ2-1; 13 positions match TRBD2. Looked up from germline, CDR1 is ENHRY and CDR2 is SYGVKD. The junction had 6 bases not matched to a gene; V was cut back by 6 bases and J by 7 bases. The CDR3 is made up of 15 amino acids. The CDR3 loop reads CAISQLAGGMNEQFF. The CDR3 region has the DNA TGTGCCATCAGCCAACTAGCGGGGGGGATGAATGAGCAGTTCTTC.

This chain connects TRBV27 to TRBJ1-1; D is uncertain. There are 13 residues in the CDR3. The V and J ends lost 3 bases and 2 bases respectively, with 7 bases between them. CDR1 and CDR2 (germline): MNHEY, SMNVEV (reference sequence). The CDR3: CASSFTGNTEAFF. The CDR3 bases are TGTGCCAGCAGTTTTACGGGAAACACTGAAGCTTTCTTT.

This rearrangement joins TRBV30 to TRBJ2-7, with D possibly matching TRBD1 (5 bases). The CDR3 is made up of 11 amino acids. Germline values: CDR1 GTSNPN, CDR2 SVGIG (reference sequence). V shed 6 bases and J shed 3 bases, with 9 bases lying between them. The CDR3 sequence: CACRGHYEQYF. CDR3 coding DNA: TGTGCCTGCCGCGGACACTACGAGCAGTACTTC. Based on the CDR3 plus reference TRBV30 and TRBJ2-7, the full variable domain is SQTIHQWPATLVQPVGSPLSLECTVEGTSNPNLYWYRQAAGRGLQLLFYSVGIGQISSEVPQNLSASRPQDRQFILSSKKLLLSDSGFYLCACRGHYEQYFGPGTRLTVT.

In DNA form, the CDR3 reads TGTGCCAGCCGACCTATTGAGAGGGACTATGGCTACACCTTC. Protein sequence: CASRPIERDYGYTF. The chain is built from TRBV27 and TRBJ1-2; D not resolved. V was clipped by 8 bases and J by 3 bases, with 16 bases between them. The germline gives CDR1 MNHEY, CDR2 SMNVEV (reference sequence). The CDR3 contains 14 residues.

The chain recombines TRBV2 with TRBJ1-3; 7 nucleotides line up with TRBD1. V lost 11 bases and J lost 4; bases outside the gene matches: 11. Germline V gives CDR1 SNHLY, CDR2 FYNNEI. This CDR3 has 14 residues. The CDR3, as DNA: TGTGCCGGGAAACGAGGGGGCTGGGGAAACACCATATATTTT. The encoded protein is CAGKRGGWGNTIYF.

As regards this clone: Sequence at one end of the junction differs from germline and may be a read error. The chain employs TRBV9 and TRBJ1-4, with TRBD1 matching 10 bases. CDR1 and CDR2 (germline): SGDLS, YYNGEE. The CDR3 totals 15 residues. The CDR3 loop reads CASIVAGQGREKLFF. The CDR3 nucleotides read TGTGCCAGCATCGTAGCGGGACAGGGGAGGGAAAAACTGTTTTTT.

The rearrangement links TRBV20-1 to TRBJ2-7; D unresolved. This CDR3 contains 11 residues. Germline assignment: CDR1 DFQATT and CDR2 SNEGSKA (reference sequence). With 5 bases removed from V and 4 bases from J, the gap between germline ends came to 9 bases. The CDR3 protein is CSAGDGYEQYF. The CDR3 DNA reads TGCAGTGCTGGCGACGGATACGAGCAGTACTTC.

Worth noting for this clone: Other DNA sequences in this specimen translate into the identical CDR3. The V call is TRBV4-3, the J call TRBJ2-7; D ambiguous. The germline CDR1 and CDR2 sequences are LGHNA and YSLEER. With 0 bases removed from V and 0 bases from J, the gap between germline ends came to 6 bases. The CDR3 runs to 14 residues. DNA for the CDR3: TGCGCCAGCAGCCAAGACCGAGGCTCCTACGAGCAGTACTTC. Its protein is CASSQDRGSYEQYF.

Here the CDR3 reads CASSERGATDTQYF. The CDR3 nucleotides read TGTGCCAGCAGTGAAAGGGGTGCGACAGATACGCAGTATTTT. J is TRBJ2-3 and V is TRBV6-1, with D maybe TRBD1 (5 bases). V lost 2 bases and J 3 bases, leaving 9 bases between the germline ends. The length of the CDR3 is 14 residues. Germline CDR1 reads MNHNS; CDR2 reads SASEGT.

The V call is TRBV4-1, the J call TRBJ2-5; D might be TRBD1 or TRBD2, each matching 5 bases. The CDR3 runs 17 residues. Trimming left V 0 bases short and J 1 base short, with 15 bases between. Germline CDR1 is MGHRA and CDR2 is YSYEKL. The CDR3 protein is CASSQEILGAAQETQYF. Written as DNA, the CDR3 is TGCGCCAGCAGCCAAGAGATCCTCGGGGCAGCCCAAGAGACCCAGTACTTC.

Regarding this clone: One end of the junction varies from germline; a read error may be responsible. The chain joins TRBV6-1 to TRBJ1-6; D remains ambiguous. This CDR3 has 12 amino acids. CDR1 and CDR2 from the germline V gene are MNHNS and SASEGT. CDR3 sequence (DNA): TGTGCCAGCAATGACCATTCGTCACACCTCCACTTT. It is translated as CASNDHSSHLHF.

The chain employs TRBV4-3 and TRBJ2-1; 7 bases agree with TRBD1. V shed 4 bases, J shed 6 bases, and the junction held 9 bases outside the gene matches. The CDR3 runs to 15 residues. Per germline, CDR1 LGHNA and CDR2 YSLEER. The CDR3: CASSPQRGPVNEQFF. The DNA for the CDR3 is TGCGCCAGCAGCCCCCAGAGGGGGCCTGTCAATGAGCAGTTCTTC.

This chain joins TRBV7-6 and TRBJ2-5; 9 nucleotides agree with TRBD2. V gave up 5 bases and J gave up 2 bases; unmatched junction bases: 6. From germline, CDR1 is SGHVS and CDR2 FNYEAQ. CDR3 size: 15 residues. CDR3 loop: CASSLSGGWQETQYF. In DNA, the CDR3 is TGTGCCAGCAGCCTTAGCGGGGGTTGGCAAGAGACCCAGTACTTC.

The V call is TRBV19, the J call TRBJ2-5, with 8 bases identical to TRBD1. The germline V gene has CDR1 LNHDA and CDR2 SQIVND (reference sequence). The CDR3 extends over 15 amino acids. J lost 5 bases, V lost 5 bases, and 10 bases had no gene match. CDR3 nucleotides: TGTGCCAGTAGTGCGTCAGGGGGCTTAGGGGAGACCCAGTACTTC. Translated: CASSASGGLGETQYF.

The rearrangement links TRBV28 to TRBJ1-2; possibly TRBD1 for D (6 bases). The V end was cut by 6 bases, the J end by 3 bases, with 11 bases between. CDR3 length equals 13 residues. Germline loops: CDR1 MDHEN, CDR2 SYDVKM. The DNA for the CDR3 is TGTGCCAGCAGATCAGGGGAGGACTATGGCTACACCTTC. Amino acid sequence: CASRSGEDYGYTF.

This sequence joins TRBV7-9 and TRBJ2-5; D unclear. This CDR3 is built from 13 residues. Trimming removed 1 base from V and 1 base from J, with 4 bases in between. Germline V gene data show CDR1 as SEHNR and CDR2 as FQNEAQ (reference sequence). The CDR3, as DNA: TGTGCCAGCAGCTTAGAAACCCAAGAGACCCAGTACTTC. The encoded protein is CASSLETQETQYF.

V is TRBV10-3 and J is TRBJ1-6; D gene uncertain. CDR1 is ENHRY and CDR2 is SYGVKD in the germline V gene. V shed 1 base and J shed 7 bases, with 8 bases lying between them. The CDR3 loop spans 14 amino acids. In DNA, the CDR3 is TGTGCCATCAGTGAGTTTCTGGGGAATTCACCCCTCCACTTT. Translated: CAISEFLGNSPLHF.

The rearrangement links TRBV19 to TRBJ1-4; maybe TRBD1 (5 bases). Germline assignment: CDR1 LNHDA and CDR2 SQIVND (reference sequence). The CDR3 extends over 16 amino acids. V was trimmed by 4 bases and J by 3 bases, leaving 15 bases between them. For the CDR3, the DNA is TGTGCCAGTAGTACCGGGACGCTTAACGCTAATGAAAAACTGTTTTTT. Protein: CASSTGTLNANEKLFF.